Each of the 27 T cell receptor beta chains below was sequenced from the same sample in a study of post-analysis software for immune sequencing data. Which antigens these TCRs recognize remains unknown. Regarding the study as a whole: Patients used several TRBV segments, including TRBV5-6, TRBV5-1 and TRBV20-1, more often than controls.

Unique molecular identifiers were built into the TCR beta cDNA libraries. TCRdb re-analysed the PCR reads in MiXCR, keeping a single row per CDR3 protein. The table has about 770,000 distinct CDR3 sequences, more than 45% seen once. Sequencing was performed on blood. The receptor set was obtained from a girl aged 5-17 years with multiple sclerosis.

The rearrangement joins TRBV9 to TRBJ2-1; 9 bases fit TRBD1. CDR3 length equals 18 residues. Germline CDR1 reads SGDLS; CDR2 reads YYNGEE. The ends lost 0 bases at V and 7 bases at J; junction bases unmatched: 14. CDR3 loop: CASSVAPQPGQGANEQFF. Written as DNA, the CDR3 is TGTGCCAGCAGCGTAGCCCCGCAACCGGGACAGGGTGCAAATGAGCAGTTCTTC.

This clonotype was counted only a few times. The chain recombines TRBV28 with TRBJ2-1; weak D call: TRBD2 (5 bases). V was shortened by 5 bases and J by 4 bases, with 21 bases between the two germline ends. This CDR3 is 17 amino acids long. Germline V gene data show CDR1 as MDHEN and CDR2 as SYDVKM. The CDR3 nucleotides are TGTGCCAGCAGTGTTCCCTTGAGGGCGGATGGGTACAATGAGCAGTTCTTC. It codes for CASSVPLRADGYNEQFF.

This clonotype occurred a few times. This chain joins TRBV5-5 and TRBJ1-5; no definite D call. The V end was cut by 2 bases, the J end by 2 bases, with 5 bases between. The CDR3 spans 13 residues. The germline V gene encodes CDR1 SGHKS and CDR2 YYEKEE (reference sequence). In DNA, the CDR3 is TGTGCCAGCAGCTTTCAGGGCAATCAGCCCCAGCATTTT. This gives the protein CASSFQGNQPQHF.

The genes are TRBV6-5 and TRBJ1-5, with 12 bases that match TRBD1. This CDR3 contains 16 residues. V dropped 6 bases and J dropped 3; count of bases not matched to a gene: 6. Germline lookup yields CDR1 MNHEY and CDR2 SVGAGI. CDR3 nucleotides: TGTGCCAGCAGGGACGGGACAGGGGGCATCAATCAGCCCCAGCATTTT. This gives the protein CASRDGTGGINQPQHF.

The chain links TRBV5-1 to TRBJ1-2; unclear D gene. CDR3 length: 13 residues. In germline, CDR1 is SGHRS, CDR2 YFSETQ. V was trimmed by 6 bases and J by 8 bases, leaving 17 bases between them. In DNA form, the CDR3 reads TGCGCCAGCACCACGGCGGGCGCTGGGGGCTACACCTTC. Amino acid sequence: CASTTAGAGGYTF.

This chain joins TRBV6-5 and TRBJ2-1; D uncertain. Germline V CDR1 and CDR2: MNHEY, SVGAGI. The V end was cut by 6 bases, the J end by 8 bases, with 20 bases between. This CDR3 comprises 15 residues. DNA for the CDR3: TGTGCCAGCAGGCGACGGACCCCAGCCCCCGATGAGCAGTTCTTC. Translation: CASRRRTPAPDEQFF.

The rearrangement joins TRBV27 to TRBJ1-5; D perhaps matches TRBD1 (5 bases). The CDR3 has 14 residues. Germline V gene data show CDR1 as MNHEY and CDR2 as SMNVEV (reference sequence). V was trimmed by 6 bases and J by 0 bases, leaving 9 bases between them. The CDR3 region has the DNA TGTGCCAGCAGCCGTGGACATAGCAATCAGCCCCAGCATTTT. It specifies CASSRGHSNQPQHF.

This clonotype turned up a few times. The rearrangement joins TRBV10-3 to TRBJ2-5; tentatively, D is TRBD1 (6 bases). V shed 4 bases and J shed 2 bases, with 14 bases lying between them. The CDR3 length is 15 residues. From germline, CDR1 is ENHRY and CDR2 SYGVKD. The CDR3 bases are TGTGCCATCAGTGGGATCCCAGGACAGCAAGAGACCCAGTACTTC. This encodes CAISGIPGQQETQYF.

This chain joins TRBV7-9 and TRBJ2-5; D might be TRBD1 (5 bases). The CDR3 has 14 amino acids. V shed 3 bases and J shed 2 bases, with 10 bases lying between them. The germline V gene has CDR1 SEHNR and CDR2 FQNEAQ (reference sequence). The CDR3 spells CASSFRDKQETQYF. The CDR3 nucleotides are TGTGCCAGCAGCTTCAGGGATAAGCAAGAGACCCAGTACTTC.

In its sample, this clonotype was seen a few times. Here the CDR3 DNA reads TGTGCCAGCAGCTTAGGAACAGGGGTATTTACTGGGGCCAACGTCCTGACTTTC. This translates into CASSLGTGVFTGANVLTF. The chain links TRBV11-2 to TRBJ2-6; 7 nucleotides align to TRBD1. In germline, CDR1 is SGHAT, CDR2 FQNNGV. The ends lost 1 base at V and 2 bases at J; junction bases unmatched: 8. The CDR3 is made up of 18 amino acids.

As DNA, the CDR3 is TGTGCCAGCAGCTTAGGCCGGTACAGGAACTACAATGAGCAGTTCTTC. Its protein product is CASSLGRYRNYNEQFF. The chain has TRBV7-2 and TRBJ2-1; possible D gene TRBD1, 5 bases. The CDR3 has 16 amino acids. Germline V gene data show CDR1 as SGHTA and CDR2 as FQGNSA. With 1 base removed from V and 3 bases from J, the gap between germline ends came to 13 bases.

V and J are TRBV5-6 and TRBJ2-3; D is undetermined. CDR3 size: 15 residues. Per the germline V gene, CDR1 is SGHDT and CDR2 is YYEEEE. V lost 0 bases and J lost 4, with 12 bases in between. CDR3 DNA sequence: TGTGCCAGCAGCTTGGGGGTAGACCTCCCAGATACGCAGTATTTT. Translating it yields CASSLGVDLPDTQYF.

This clonotype was recorded a few times. The CDR3 protein is CATSRGLRLAGVPNEQFF. The CDR3 DNA is TGTGCCACCAGCAGAGGCCTTAGACTAGCGGGAGTACCCAATGAGCAGTTCTTC. This chain links TRBV15 with TRBJ2-1, with 12 bases lining up with TRBD2. Germline V gene sequence: CDR1 LNHNV, CDR2 YYDKDF (reference sequence). V was pared by 1 base and J by 6 bases, with 10 bases of the junction left unmatched. There are 18 residues in the CDR3.

Notes on this clonotype: The germline gene is not matched at one end of the junction; a read error may be the cause. J is TRBJ2-1 and V is TRBV7-7, with D possibly matching TRBD1 (6 bases). The CDR3 extends over 15 amino acids. Germline lookup yields CDR1 SSHAT and CDR2 FNYEAQ (reference sequence). The CDR3 sequence is CASSPFQGTYNEQFF. Written as DNA, the CDR3 is TGTGCTAGCAGCCCCTTCCAGGGGACCTACAATGAGCAGTTCTTC.

This chain joins TRBV15 and TRBJ2-1; 10 positions match TRBD2. The CDR3 spans 15 residues. After removal of 3 bases from V and 6 bases from J, the junction contained 5 bases not matched to a gene. Germline assignment: CDR1 LNHNV and CDR2 YYDKDF (reference sequence). CDR3 sequence (DNA): TGTGCCACCAGCAGCACTAGCGGGAAGGGCAATGAGCAGTTCTTC. Translating it yields CATSSTSGKGNEQFF.

This clonotype was found many times. The junction departs from the called germline gene at one end, perhaps through a read error. The chain carries TRBV5-1 and TRBJ2-7, with D unclear. The CDR3 is 11 residues long. From germline, CDR1 is SGHRS and CDR2 YFSETQ. CDR3 bases: TGTGCCAGCAGTTTAGGCCCCGAGCAGTACTTC. Encoded protein: CASSLGPEQYF.

The chain recombines TRBV11-3 with TRBJ2-3; the D gene is possibly TRBD1 (6 bases). Germline V gives CDR1 SGHNT, CDR2 YENEEA. This CDR3 contains 14 residues. Trimming cost V 3 bases and J 0 bases, with 7 bases left between them. The CDR3 nucleotides read TGTGCCAGCAGCTTTCAGGGGAGCACAGATACGCAGTATTTT. Its protein is CASSFQGSTDTQYF.

In DNA form, the CDR3 reads TGTGCCAGCAGCCGACAGGGGGCTTTAGGAGAGACCCAGTACTTC. It is translated as CASSRQGALGETQYF. This chain links TRBV6-5 with TRBJ2-5; 10 nucleotides align to TRBD1. The CDR3 consists of 15 residues. The germline gives CDR1 MNHEY, CDR2 SVGAGI. The V segment lost 6 bases and the J segment 4 bases; nucleotides outside the gene matches: 8.

Many counts were recorded for this clonotype. The J gene is TRBJ2-5, the V gene TRBV7-2, with 8 bases matching TRBD1. Trimming removed 5 bases from V and 4 bases from J; junction bases left unmatched: 6. The CDR3 runs 14 residues. Germline values: CDR1 SGHTA, CDR2 FQGNSA. For the CDR3, the DNA is TGTGCCAGCAGCCTCAGTGGACAGGGAGAGACCCAGTACTTC. Residues: CASSLSGQGETQYF.

This rearrangement joins TRBV20-1 to TRBJ2-5; TRBD2 might be the D (7 bases). TRBJ2-7 explains the end of the DNA better; the J call may be wrong. Germline V gene lookup returns CDR1 DFQATT and CDR2 SNEGSKA (reference sequence). The CDR3 is made up of 14 amino acids. CDR3 region: CSARGPGGFHEQYF. The CDR3 coding sequence is TGCAGTGCTAGAGGGCCGGGGGGCTTCCACGAGCAGTACTTC.

The genes are TRBV7-9 and TRBJ2-7; 7 bases map to TRBD2. Germline CDR1 reads SEHNR; CDR2 reads FQNEAQ (reference sequence). V lost 5 bases, J lost 6 bases, and 4 bases stayed unmatched. The CDR3 sequence is 12 residues long. As DNA, the CDR3 is TGTGCCAGCAGCCCTGGGGGGGTCGAGCAGTACTTC. It encodes CASSPGGVEQYF. Using reference TRBV7-9 and TRBJ2-7 for the parts outside the CDR3, the full variable domain is DTGVSQNPRHKITKRGQNVTFRCDPISEHNRLYWYRQTLGQGPEFLTYFQNEAQLEKSRLLSDRFSAERPKGSFSTLEIQRTEQGDSAMYLCASSPGGVEQYFGPGTRLTVT.

The rearrangement uses TRBV2 and TRBJ2-5; D not certain. The CDR3 spans 13 residues. V dropped 6 bases and J dropped 0 bases, with 8 bases sitting between them. From germline, CDR1 is SNHLY and CDR2 FYNNEI. The CDR3 nucleotides read TGTGCCAGCAGAATGGGGTACCAAGAGACCCAGTACTTC. It specifies CASRMGYQETQYF.

The chain couples TRBV29-1 to TRBJ2-7, with D hard to call. Germline V gene data show CDR1 as SQVTM and CDR2 as ANQGSEA. V was trimmed by 4 bases and J by 2 bases, leaving 9 bases between them. CDR3 length: 12 amino acids. The CDR3 protein is CSVATETYEQYF. In DNA, the CDR3 is TGCAGCGTTGCTACGGAGACCTACGAGCAGTACTTC.

This clonotype showed up just a few times. The CDR3 nucleotides read TGTGCCAGCAGTTGGGGCAGCTCGAACACTGAAGCTTTCTTT. It codes for CASSWGSSNTEAFF. V and J are TRBV6-6 and TRBJ1-1, with D perhaps TRBD1 (5 bases). CDR1 is MNHNY, CDR2 SVGAGI, per germline (reference sequence). This CDR3 spans 14 amino acids. V was pared by 4 bases and J by 1 base, with 10 bases between.

A few counts support this clonotype. The rearrangement uses TRBV5-1 and TRBJ2-5, with D perhaps matching TRBD1 or TRBD2 (5 bases each). The CDR3 consists of 16 residues. Trimming removed 4 bases at V and 0 bases at J, with 16 bases between. CDR1 is SGHRS, CDR2 YFSETQ, per germline. The CDR3 loop reads CASSPSGDPYQETQYF. The CDR3 coding sequence is TGCGCCAGCAGCCCTTCCGGGGACCCCTACCAAGAGACCCAGTACTTC.

This chain uses TRBV6-1 with TRBJ2-5; 8 nucleotides align to TRBD1. Germline CDR1 reads MNHNS; CDR2 reads SASEGT. Unmatched junction bases numbered 8, after V lost 7 bases and J lost 4 bases. CDR3 length: 14 amino acids. The CDR3 here is CASTQDRGSETQYF. CDR3 in DNA: TGTGCCAGCACCCAAGACAGGGGTTCAGAGACCCAGTACTTC.

The rearrangement links TRBV12-3 or TRBV12-4 to TRBJ1-1; no firm D call. V was cut by 2 bases and J by 3 bases, with 7 bases left in between. The CDR3 is 13 amino acids. The chain's CDR3 is CASSLLGYTEAFF. In nucleotides, the CDR3 is TGTGCCAGCAGTTTATTGGGGTACACTGAAGCTTTCTTT.